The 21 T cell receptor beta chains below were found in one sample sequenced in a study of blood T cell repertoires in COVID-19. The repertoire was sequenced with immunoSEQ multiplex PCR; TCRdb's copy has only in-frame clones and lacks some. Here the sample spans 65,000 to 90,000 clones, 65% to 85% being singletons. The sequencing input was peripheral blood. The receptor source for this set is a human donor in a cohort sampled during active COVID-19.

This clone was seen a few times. CDR3 loop: CASSWAANYGYTF. Here the CDR3 DNA reads TGTGCCAGCAGCTGGGCAGCAAACTATGGCTACACCTTC. The chain uses TRBV7-8 and TRBJ1-2; D remains ambiguous. The CDR3 consists of 13 residues. V was shortened by 4 bases and J by 2 bases, with 8 bases between the two germline ends. The germline V gene encodes CDR1 SGHVS and CDR2 FQNEAQ.

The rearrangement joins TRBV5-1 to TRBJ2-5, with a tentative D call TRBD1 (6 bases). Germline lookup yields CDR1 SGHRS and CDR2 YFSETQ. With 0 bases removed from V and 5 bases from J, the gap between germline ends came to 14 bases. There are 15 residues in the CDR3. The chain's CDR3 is CASSLGSGDRETQYF. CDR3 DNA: TGCGCCAGCAGCTTGGGGTCAGGGGATAGGGAGACCCAGTACTTC.

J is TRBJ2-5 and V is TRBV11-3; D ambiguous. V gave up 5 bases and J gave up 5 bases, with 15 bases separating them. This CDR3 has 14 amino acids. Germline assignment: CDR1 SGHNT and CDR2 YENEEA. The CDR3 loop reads CASSLVGPGETQYF. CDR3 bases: TGTGCCAGCAGCCTCGTTGGTCCCGGGGAGACCCAGTACTTC.

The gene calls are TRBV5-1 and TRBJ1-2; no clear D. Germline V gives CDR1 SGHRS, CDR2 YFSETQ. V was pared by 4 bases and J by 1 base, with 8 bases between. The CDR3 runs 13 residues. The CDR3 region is CASSSGGNYGYTF. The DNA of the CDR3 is TGCGCCAGCAGCAGTGGCGGTAACTATGGCTACACCTTC.

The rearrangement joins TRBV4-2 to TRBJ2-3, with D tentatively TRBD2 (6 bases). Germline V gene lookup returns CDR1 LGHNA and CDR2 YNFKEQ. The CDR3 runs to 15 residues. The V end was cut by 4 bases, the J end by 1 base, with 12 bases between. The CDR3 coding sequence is TGTGCCAGCAGCCCTGCGGGATCCGGCACAGATACGCAGTATTTT. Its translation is CASSPAGSGTDTQYF.

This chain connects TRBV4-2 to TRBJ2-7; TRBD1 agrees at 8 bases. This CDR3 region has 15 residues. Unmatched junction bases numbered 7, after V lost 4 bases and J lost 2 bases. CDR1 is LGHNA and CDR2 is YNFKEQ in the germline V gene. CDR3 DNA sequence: TGTGCCAGCAGCCCCGGGGACAGGAGCACCTACGAGCAGTACTTC. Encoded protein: CASSPGDRSTYEQYF.

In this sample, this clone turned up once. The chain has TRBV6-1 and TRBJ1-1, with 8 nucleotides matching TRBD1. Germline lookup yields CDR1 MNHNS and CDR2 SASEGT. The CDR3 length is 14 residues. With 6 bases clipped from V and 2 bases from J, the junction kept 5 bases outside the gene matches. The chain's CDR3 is CASSQGTGNTEAFF. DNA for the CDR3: TGTGCCAGCAGCCAGGGGACAGGCAACACTGAAGCTTTCTTT.

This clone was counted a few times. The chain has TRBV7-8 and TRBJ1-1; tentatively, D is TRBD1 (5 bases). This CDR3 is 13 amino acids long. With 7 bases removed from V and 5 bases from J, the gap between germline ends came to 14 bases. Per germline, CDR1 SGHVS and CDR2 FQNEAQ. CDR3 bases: TGTGCCAGCACCCCGGAGGGGCTGACTGAAGCTTTCTTT. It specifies CASTPEGLTEAFF.

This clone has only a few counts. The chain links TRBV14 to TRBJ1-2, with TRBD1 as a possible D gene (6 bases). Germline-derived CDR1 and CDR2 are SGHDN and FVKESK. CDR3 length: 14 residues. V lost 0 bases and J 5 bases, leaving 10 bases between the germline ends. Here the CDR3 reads CASSQDNRAYGYTF. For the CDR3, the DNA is TGTGCCAGCAGCCAAGATAACAGGGCTTATGGCTACACCTTC.

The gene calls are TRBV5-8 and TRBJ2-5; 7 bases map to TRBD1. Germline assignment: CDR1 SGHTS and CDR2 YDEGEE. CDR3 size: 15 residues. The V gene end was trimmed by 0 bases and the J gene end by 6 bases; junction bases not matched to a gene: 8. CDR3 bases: TGTGCCAGCAGCTTGGTTGGGACAGTGGTAAAGACCCAGTACTTC. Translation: CASSLVGTVVKTQYF.

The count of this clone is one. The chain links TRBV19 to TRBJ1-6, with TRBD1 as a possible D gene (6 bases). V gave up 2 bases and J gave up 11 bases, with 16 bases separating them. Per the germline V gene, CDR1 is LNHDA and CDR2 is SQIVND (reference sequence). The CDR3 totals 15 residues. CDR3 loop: CASSIIQGEFAPLHF. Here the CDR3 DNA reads TGTGCCAGTAGTATAATACAGGGAGAGTTCGCACCCCTCCACTTT.

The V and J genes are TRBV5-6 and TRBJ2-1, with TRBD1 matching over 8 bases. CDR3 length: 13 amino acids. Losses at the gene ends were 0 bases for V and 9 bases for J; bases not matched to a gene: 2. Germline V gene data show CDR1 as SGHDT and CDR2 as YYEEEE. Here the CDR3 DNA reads TGTGCCAGCAGCTTGGGACAGGGGACTGAGCAGTTCTTC. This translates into CASSLGQGTEQFF.

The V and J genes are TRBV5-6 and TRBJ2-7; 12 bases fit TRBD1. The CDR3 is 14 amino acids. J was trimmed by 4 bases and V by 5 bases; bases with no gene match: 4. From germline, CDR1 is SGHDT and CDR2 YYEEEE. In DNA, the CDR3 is TGTGCCAGCAGGGCGGGACAGGGGGCTTACGAGCAGTACTTC. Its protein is CASRAGQGAYEQYF. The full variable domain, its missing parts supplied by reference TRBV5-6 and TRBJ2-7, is DAGVTQSPTHLIKTRGQQVTLRCSPKSGHDTVSWYQQALGQGPQFIFQYYEEEERQRGNFPDRFSGHQFPNYSSELNVNALLLGDSALYLCASRAGQGAYEQYFGPGTRLTVT.

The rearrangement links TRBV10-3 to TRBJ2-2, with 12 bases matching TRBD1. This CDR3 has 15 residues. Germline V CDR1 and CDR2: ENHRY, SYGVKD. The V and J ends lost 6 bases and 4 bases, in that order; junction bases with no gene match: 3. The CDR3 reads CAISPGQGATGELFF. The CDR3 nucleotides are TGTGCCATCAGCCCGGGACAGGGGGCCACCGGGGAGCTGTTTTTT.

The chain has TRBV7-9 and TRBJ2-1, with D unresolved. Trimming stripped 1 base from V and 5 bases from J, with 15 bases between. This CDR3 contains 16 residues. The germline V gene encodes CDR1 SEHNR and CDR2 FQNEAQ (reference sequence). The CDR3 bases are TGTGCCAGCAGCTTAGAGCGCTCCCGCCGACACAATGAGCAGTTCTTC. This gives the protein CASSLERSRRHNEQFF.

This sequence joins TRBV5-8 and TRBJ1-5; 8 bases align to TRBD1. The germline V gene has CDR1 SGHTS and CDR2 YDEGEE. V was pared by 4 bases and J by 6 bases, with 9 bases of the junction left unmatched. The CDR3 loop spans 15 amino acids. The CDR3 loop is CASSVQGAIRQPQHF. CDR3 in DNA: TGTGCCAGCAGCGTGCAGGGGGCGATTCGTCAGCCCCAGCATTTT.

The CDR3 loop reads CASILAGTDTQYF. The CDR3 DNA sequence: TGTGCCAGTATACTAGCGGGAACAGATACGCAGTATTTT. The chain is built from TRBV19 and TRBJ2-3; 10 bases align to TRBD2. Per germline, CDR1 LNHDA and CDR2 SQIVND (reference sequence). This CDR3 has 13 residues. V lost 7 bases and J lost 3; bases outside the gene matches: 1. Based on the CDR3 plus reference TRBV19 and TRBJ2-3, the full variable domain is DGGITQSPKYLFRKEGQNVTLSCEQNLNHDAMYWYRQDPGQGLRLIYYSQIVNDFQKGDIAEGYSVSREKKESFPLTVTSAQKNPTAFYLCASILAGTDTQYFGPGTRLTVL.

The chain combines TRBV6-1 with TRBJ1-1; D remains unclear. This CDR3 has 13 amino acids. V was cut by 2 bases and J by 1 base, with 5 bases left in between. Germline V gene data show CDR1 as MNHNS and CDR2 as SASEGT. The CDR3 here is CASSEMANTEAFF. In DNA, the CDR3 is TGTGCCAGCAGTGAAATGGCGAACACTGAAGCTTTCTTT.

CDR3 in amino acids: CASSRAGLPSSYNEQFF. CDR3 nucleotides: TGTGCCAGCAGTCGCGCGGGACTACCCAGCTCCTACAATGAGCAGTTCTTC. The chain links TRBV6-6 to TRBJ2-1; 7 nucleotides agree with TRBD2. This CDR3 spans 17 amino acids. The V and J ends lost 5 bases and 0 bases, in that order; junction bases with no gene match: 10. CDR1 and CDR2 from the germline V gene are MNHNY and SVGAGI (reference sequence).

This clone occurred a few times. For the CDR3, the DNA is TGTGCCAGCAGTAACTCAGGGATTCAAGAGACCCAGTACTTC. Protein: CASSNSGIQETQYF. The rearrangement links TRBV21-1 to TRBJ2-5; the DNA was not compared with TRBD1, the D call given in the table. TRBV21-1 is termed a pseudogene. The CDR3 consists of 14 residues.

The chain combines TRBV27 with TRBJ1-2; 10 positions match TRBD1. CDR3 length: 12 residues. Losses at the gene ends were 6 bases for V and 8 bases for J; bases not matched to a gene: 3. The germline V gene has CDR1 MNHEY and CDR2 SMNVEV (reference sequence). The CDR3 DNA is TGTGCCAGCAGGTCGACAGGGGGCGGCTACACCTTC. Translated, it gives CASRSTGGGYTF.